These T cell receptor beta chains were read from a single sample in a study of blood T cells in healthy people across ages. TCRdb independently ran MiXCR on the 5' RACE reads; one entry per CDR3 protein. The table lists around 1,100,000 distinct CDR3 sequences, more than 30% of them singletons. Source material: blood. These receptors originate from a man aged 18 to 35 in good health. Each CDR3 is given with its conserved first and last residue. D genes are given only for firm matches. A clone size is listed for some rows: how often the clone was seen (once, few, many), or a class if it is expanded.

J gene | D gene | clone size | V gene | CDR3 DNA | CDR3 protein
TRBJ2-2 | - | - | TRBV2 | TGTGCCAGCAGTTTCGGGGAGCTGTTTTTT | CASSFGELFF
TRBJ2-3 | - | - | TRBV7-2 | TGTGCCAGCAGCTCCCGTGGGCGCTATAAAGGCACAGATACGCAGTATTTT | CASSSRGRYKGTDTQYF
TRBJ2-7 | - | - | TRBV20-1 | TGCAGTGCTAGACGGACGGAGGGGGGTCTCTATGAGCAGTACTTC | CSARRTEGGLYEQYF
TRBJ2-3 | - | few | TRBV5-1 | TGCGCCAGCAGCTTGGAACAGGGTACAGATACGCAGTATTTT | CASSLEQGTDTQYF
TRBJ1-2 | - | - | TRBV20-1 | TGCAGTGCTGGGGACGTCGACTATGGCTACACCTTC | CSAGDVDYGYTF
TRBJ2-1 | - | - | TRBV29-1 | TGCAGCGTTGAAGGTCAGGGTCTAGAGCAGTTCTTC | CSVEGQGLEQFF
TRBJ1-5 | - | - | TRBV18 | TGTGCCAGCTCACCTGAGACAGACAATCAGCCCCAGCATTTT | CASSPETDNQPQHF
TRBJ1-5 | TRBD1 | - | TRBV20-1 | TGCAGTGCTACTGGGGGGACAGGTAATCAGCCCCAGCATTTT | CSATGGTGNQPQHF
TRBJ1-2 | - | - | TRBV3-1 | TGTGCCAGCAGCCAAGGACGGACAGCTAACTATGGCTACACCTTC | CASSQGRTANYGYTF
TRBJ1-2 | TRBD1 | few | TRBV6-5 | TGTGCCAGTACTTGGGACAGAGCCTATGGCTACACCTTC | CASTWDRAYGYTF
TRBJ2-1 | TRBD2 | many | TRBV27 | TGTGCCAGCTCCCCCGGGGGGGTCTACAATGAGCAGTTCTTC | CASSPGGVYNEQFF
TRBJ1-2 | - | - | TRBV4-3 | TGCGCCAGCAGCCAAGTGAAGGACATAGGGCCCTACACCTTC | CASSQVKDIGPYTF
TRBJ2-7 | - | few | TRBV20-1 | TGCAGTGCCGTCCCGTCAGGGTCTTCCTACGAGCAGTACTTC | CSAVPSGSSYEQYF
TRBJ1-1 | - | - | TRBV4-2 | TGTGCTAGCAGCCACCACCAAACGGGTTACACTGAAGCTTTCTTT | CASSHHQTGYTEAFF
TRBJ1-2 | TRBD1 | many | TRBV2 | TGTGCCAGCAGTGCCTACGACAGGGTCTATGGCTACACCTTC | CASSAYDRVYGYTF
TRBJ1-2 | - | - | TRBV3-1 | TGTGCAAGCAGCCAAGTTAGCAGGGGCGGCTACACCTTC | CASSQVSRGGYTF
TRBJ2-5 | - | few | TRBV5-1 | TGCGCCAGCACAAAGGACCTCCAAGAGACCCAGTACTTC | CASTKDLQETQYF
TRBJ2-3 | - | - | TRBV13 | TGTGCCAGCAGCTTAAGGGGGGTAGCTAGCACAGATACGCAGTATTTT | CASSLRGVASTDTQYF
TRBJ1-2 | TRBD1 | - | TRBV27 | TGTGCCAGCAGCGACACAGGGGGCTTCTATGGCTACACCTTC | CASSDTGGFYGYTF
TRBJ2-2 | - | few | TRBV5-1 | TGCGCCAGCAGCTTTCAATCAGGGGACACCGGGGAGCTGTTTTTT | CASSFQSGDTGELFF
TRBJ2-3 | TRBD2 | - | TRBV20-1 | TGCAGTGCTAGAGATTTCGGGCGGGGGGGAAGCACAGATACGCAGTATTTT | CSARDFGRGGSTDTQYF
TRBJ1-2 | - | few | TRBV5-1 | TGCGCCAGCAGCTTGGCAAGTAGGACTGGGGGTGATGGCTACACCTTC | CASSLASRTGGDGYTF
TRBJ2-3 | - | - | TRBV5-1 | TGCGCCAGCAGCTTGGTGGGGGATAAGAGCACAGATACGCAGTATTTT | CASSLVGDKSTDTQYF
TRBJ1-6 | TRBD1 | - | TRBV6-1 | TGTGCCAGCAGTGAAGTCCCAGGGGGTAATTCACCCCTCCACTTT | CASSEVPGGNSPLHF
TRBJ2-3 | - | few | TRBV12-3/TRBV12-4 | TGTGCCAGCAGTCCCCACCCCGCAGGGGCGAGCACAGATACGCAGTATTTT | CASSPHPAGASTDTQYF
TRBJ1-6 | - | - | TRBV5-1 | TGCGCCAGCAGCTTATCTAGCCCCCGGAGCTCCTATAATTCACCCCTCCACTTT | CASSLSSPRSSYNSPLHF
TRBJ2-1 | TRBD2 | many | TRBV7-9 | TGTGCCAGCAGCTCTGGACTAGCTCCGGGCAATGAGCAGTTCTTC | CASSSGLAPGNEQFF
TRBJ2-1 | - | few | TRBV6-1 | TGTGCCAGCAGTGAAGCGGGGGGGCCTAACAATGAGCAGTTCTTC | CASSEAGGPNNEQFF
TRBJ2-1 | - | - | TRBV12-5 | TGTGCTAGTGGTTTGGAGGGTACGAGCTCCTACAATGAGCAGTTCTTC | CASGLEGTSSYNEQFF
TRBJ1-6 | - | few | TRBV12-3/TRBV12-4 | TGTGCCAGCAGTTTAGGTGTTTTCCGTTCACCCCTCCACTTT | CASSLGVFRSPLHF
TRBJ1-1 | - | - | TRBV28 | TGTGCCAGCAGGGATGCGGGGGTTGTCGCTTTCTTT | CASRDAGVVAFF
TRBJ2-6 | - | few | TRBV15 | TGTGCCACCAGCAGAGACTGGGACGGATCCTCTGGGGCCAACGTCCTGACTTTC | CATSRDWDGSSGANVLTF
TRBJ2-3 | - | - | TRBV2 | TGTGCCAGCAGTGTCGGCCAGCCCACAGATACGCAGTATTTT | CASSVGQPTDTQYF
TRBJ2-2 | - | - | TRBV20-1 | TGCAGTGCTAGAGTAGCAGGGAACGGGGAGCTGTTTTTT | CSARVAGNGELFF
TRBJ1-4 | - | few | TRBV2 | TGTGCCAGCAGCTCCGGTGGACAAGATAATGAAAAACTGTTTTTT | CASSSGGQDNEKLFF
TRBJ2-4 | - | - | TRBV7-2 | TGTGCCAGCAGCTTAATGACAGTCGAGACGTTAGCCAAAAACATTCAGTACTTC | CASSLMTVETLAKNIQYF
TRBJ1-1 | - | few | TRBV25-1 | TGTGCCACGCAGACAGACCTGAACACTGAAGCTTTCTTT | CATQTDLNTEAFF
TRBJ2-3 | TRBD2 | - | TRBV12-3/TRBV12-4 | TGTGCCAGCAGTTTAATAGGGACTAGTCGAGCAGATACGCAGTATTTT | CASSLIGTSRADTQYF
TRBJ2-1 | - | - | TRBV9 | TGTGCCAGCAGCGCGGGGGACAGCAATTTTTACAATGAGCAGTTCTTC | CASSAGDSNFYNEQFF
TRBJ1-2 | TRBD1 | few | TRBV27 | TGTGCCGTCGGGACAGCCTATGGCTACACCTTC | CAVGTAYGYTF
TRBJ1-1 | - | once | TRBV7-9 | TGTGCCAGCAGGACCTGGGACCTTGAAGCTTTCTTT | CASRTWDLEAFF
TRBJ2-1 | - | - | TRBV20-1 | TGCAGTGCGAAGAGGGCGGGGGCCTTCCAAGAGACCCAGTTCTTC | CSAKRAGAFQETQFF